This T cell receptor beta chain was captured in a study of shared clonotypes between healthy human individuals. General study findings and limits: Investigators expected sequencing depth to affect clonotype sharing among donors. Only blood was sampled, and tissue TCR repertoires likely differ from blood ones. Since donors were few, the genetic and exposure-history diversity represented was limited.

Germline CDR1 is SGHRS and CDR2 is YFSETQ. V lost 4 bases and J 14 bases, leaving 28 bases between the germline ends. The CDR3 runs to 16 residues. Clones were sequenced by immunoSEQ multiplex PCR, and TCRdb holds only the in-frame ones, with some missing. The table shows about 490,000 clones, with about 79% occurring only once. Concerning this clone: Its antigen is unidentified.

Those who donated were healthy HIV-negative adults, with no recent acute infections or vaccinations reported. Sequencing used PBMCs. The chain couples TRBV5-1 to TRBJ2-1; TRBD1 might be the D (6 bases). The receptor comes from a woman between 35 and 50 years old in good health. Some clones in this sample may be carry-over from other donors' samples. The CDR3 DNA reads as TGCGCCAGCAGCCCGGGACGTGGGGGCCAGCAAGGGATAGAGTTCTTC. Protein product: CASSPGRGGQQGIEFF.